A few counts support the clone carrying this T cell receptor (beta chain). Its antigen is not identified. Unexposed donor CD4+ T cells date from about 2011-2018, before the COVID-19 pandemic. The cells were cultured for less than twelve days before CD4+ T cells were isolated. Each well had approximately 2.2 million PBMCs in 5% human AB serum with IL-2. This sample is part of a study of CD4 T cells in relation to SARS-CoV-2 and coronaviruses. Whole-study context: PBMCs were cultured with antigen for over 8 days before TCR beta sequencing. Controls used an HIV-1 Nef peptide pool or no peptide. The HLA restriction of the shared crossreactive spike epitopes was mapped.

Here immunoSEQ multiplex PCR was the method, and the copy in TCRdb shows in-frame clones only, minus some. Among 20,000 to 25,000 clones listed, 76% were seen once. From germline, CDR1 is LNHDA and CDR2 SQIVND (reference sequence). Trimming pared 5 bases from V and 4 bases from J, leaving 15 bases between. CDR3 size: 15 residues. The sample taken for sequencing was CD4+ T cells from PBMCs, cultured in vitro. This chain joins TRBV19 and TRBJ2-1; D may be TRBD2 (5 bases). This TCR came from a human donor in good health. As DNA, the CDR3 is TGTGCCAGTAGTTTATCCAGCGGAGGTTACAATGAGCAGTTCTTC. Its protein is CASSLSSGGYNEQFF.